This T cell receptor beta chain comes out of a study of blood T cells in healthy people across ages. Study details: Per two T cells, about one barcoded beta molecule was captured through template switching.

CDR3 length: 17 residues. Germline V CDR1 and CDR2: SEHNR, FQNEAQ (reference sequence). Per sample, extraction of total RNA gave at least 5.5 micrograms in every case. With regard to this clonotype: The antigen is not known.

With a J-beta primer mix and a sample-barcoded 5' primer, a second PCR ran about 6 to 11 cycles. TCRdb reprocessed the 5' RACE reads via MiXCR and lists one record per CDR3 protein. The repertoire holds roughly 1,300,000 distinct CDR3 sequences, with approximately 63% as singletons. Study-wide findings and caveats: Unsorted PBMCs blocked a conclusive comparison of naive and antigen-experienced cells.

The V call is TRBV7-9, the J call TRBJ2-1; tentatively, D is TRBD2 (5 bases). The J call may be wrong; the DNA end is better matched by TRBJ2-7. Sample: blood. This TCR derives from a man in his late teens or twenties in good health. The CDR3 sequence: CASSALGSASSYNEQYF. CDR3 DNA sequence: TGTGCCAGCAGCGCCCTAGGAAGCGCTAGCTCCTACAATGAGCAGTACTTC.